These T cell receptor beta chains were read from a single sample in a study of metastatic and nonmetastatic thyroid tumors. MiXCR reprocessed the PCR reads for TCRdb. The data hold under 8,500 clones, with approximately 35% observed a single time. The sample taken for sequencing was tumor tissue. Receptors originate from a female donor with papillary thyroid cancer or a benign thyroid nodule (not recorded which). Some clones in this sample may be carry-over from other donors' samples. The CDR3 runs from the conserved cysteine through the conserved F or W. D genes are given only for firm matches.

>TRBD1|TRBV6-1|TRBJ1-2|13
CASKGQGASGYAF
>TRBD2|TRBV12-3/TRBV12-4|TRBJ2-7|13
CASRTSGRGEQYF
>TRBD1|TRBV11-2|TRBJ2-1|14
CASSRTGSYNEQFF
>.|TRBV11-2|TRBJ2-7|14
CASSLVDSAYEQYF
>.|TRBV29-1|TRBJ1-2|16
CSVYGVEAATNYGYTF
>.|TRBV20-1|TRBJ2-6|15
CSARVGPSGANVLTF
>TRBD1|TRBV5-5|TRBJ1-2|15
CASSLQGDPNYGYTF
>.|TRBV7-2|TRBJ1-6|14
CASTQTFGDSPLHF
>.|TRBV30|TRBJ2-1|13
CAWGLAKYNEQFF
>TRBD1|TRBV5-1|TRBJ2-2|14
CASRWGQSTGEQFF
>.|TRBV7-9|TRBJ2-1|12
CATFPPANEQFF
>TRBD2|TRBV20-1|TRBJ2-7|14
CSAKWSSGVLEQYF
>TRBD1|TRBV7-2|TRBJ1-1|14
CASSLARGQGEAFF
>TRBD1|TRBV6-5|TRBJ1-2|15
CASSPSTGTSYGYTF
>.|TRBV7-9|TRBJ1-4|11
CASSFNEKLFF
>.|TRBV9|TRBJ1-3|15
CASSATGAFGNTIYF
>.|TRBV18|TRBJ2-2|17
CASSQLARGIGGGELFF
>.|TRBV12-3/TRBV12-4|TRBJ2-5|12
CASSPAGTTQYF
>.|TRBV4-1|TRBJ1-2|14
CASSQVRETYGYTF
>TRBD1|TRBV28|TRBJ1-5|16
CASRRQGVDSNQPQHF
>.|TRBV20-1|TRBJ1-5|16
CSAIPSADLLNEPQHF
>.|TRBV4-3|TRBJ1-2|17
CASSQETRSGGYAGYTF
>TRBD1|TRBV6-1|TRBJ2-7|14
CASRGTGTHYEQYF
>.|TRBV7-9|TRBJ1-2|14
CASSHPDQSYGYTF
>TRBD1|TRBV18|TRBJ1-3|16
CASSPLGQGAGNTIYF
>TRBD1|TRBV15|TRBJ1-1|15
CATSKQNRGITEAFF